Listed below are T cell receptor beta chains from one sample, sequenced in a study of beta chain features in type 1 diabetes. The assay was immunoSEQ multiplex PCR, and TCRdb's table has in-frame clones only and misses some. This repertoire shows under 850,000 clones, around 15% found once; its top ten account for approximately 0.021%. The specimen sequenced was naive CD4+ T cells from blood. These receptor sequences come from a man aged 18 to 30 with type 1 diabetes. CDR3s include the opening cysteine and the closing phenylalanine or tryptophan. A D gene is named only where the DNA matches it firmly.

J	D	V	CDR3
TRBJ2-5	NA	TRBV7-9	CASSFGGLETQYF
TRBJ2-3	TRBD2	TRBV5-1	CASSPTSGGRSTDTQYF
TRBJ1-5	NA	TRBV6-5	CASSSGRISNQPQHF
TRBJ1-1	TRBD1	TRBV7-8	CASSGTGLGTEAFF
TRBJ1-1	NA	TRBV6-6	CASSYSSPNPEAFF
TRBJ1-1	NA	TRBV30	CACAGPYTEAFF
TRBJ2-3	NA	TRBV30	CAWSVKKSRRLSTDTQYF
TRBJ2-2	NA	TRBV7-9	CASSLTGVYTGELFF
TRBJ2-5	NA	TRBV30	CAWRPNGPAGTQYF
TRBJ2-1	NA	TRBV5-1	CASSLVGTGGNEQFF
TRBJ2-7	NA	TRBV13	CASRPVGVYEQYF
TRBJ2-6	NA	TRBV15	CATSARQGPGANVLTF
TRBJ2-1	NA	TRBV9	CASSVVGAGGSYNEQFF
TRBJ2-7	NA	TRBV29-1	CSVEKDNYEQYF
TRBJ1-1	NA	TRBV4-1	CASSQAGQINTEAFF
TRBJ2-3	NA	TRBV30	CAWSVHTDTQYF
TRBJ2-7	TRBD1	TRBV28	CASSSRPGQHYEQYF
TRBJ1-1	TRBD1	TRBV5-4	CASSGRQGSERVNTEAFF
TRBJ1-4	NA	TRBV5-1	CASRKGDNEKLFF
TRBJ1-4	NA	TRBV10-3	CAISEYRESEKLFF
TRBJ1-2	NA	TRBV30	CAWSAEDNYGYTF
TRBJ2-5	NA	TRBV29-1	CSVQGLSETQYF
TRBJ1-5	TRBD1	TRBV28	CASRPPVTGGQPQHF
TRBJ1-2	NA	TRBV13	CASSLSRPLGYGYTF
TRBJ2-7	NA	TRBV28	CASKGPGSSYEQYF
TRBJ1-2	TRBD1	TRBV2	CASSWTGGEGNYGYTF
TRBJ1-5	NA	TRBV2	CAGSGAMGNQPQHF
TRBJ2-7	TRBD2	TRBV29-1	CSVELRLAGEYEQYF
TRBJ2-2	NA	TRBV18	CASSPGIESGELFF
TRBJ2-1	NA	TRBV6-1	CASSERANNEQFF
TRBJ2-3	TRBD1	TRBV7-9	CASSIDRGNRHTQYF
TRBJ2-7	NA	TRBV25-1	CASSEFYEQYF
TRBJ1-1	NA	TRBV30	CAWSPVTGYTEAFF
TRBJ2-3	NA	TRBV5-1	CASSLGRGLPRTDTQYF
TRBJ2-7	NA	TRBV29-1	CSVRNPGGYEQYF
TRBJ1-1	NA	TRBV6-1	CASIRGIRAFF
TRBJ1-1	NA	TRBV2	CASREQGSTEAFF
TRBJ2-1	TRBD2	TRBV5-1	CASSLVASGGPYNEQFF
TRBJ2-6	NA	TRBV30	CAWAIGSGANVLTF
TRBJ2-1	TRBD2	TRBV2	CASSAGLAVEQFF
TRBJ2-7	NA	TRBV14	CASSQVPGFYEQYF
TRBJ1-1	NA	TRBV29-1	CSGEGVNTEAFF
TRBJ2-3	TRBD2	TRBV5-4	CASSQRGRSTDTQYF
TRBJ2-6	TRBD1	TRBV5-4	CASRSTGSGANVLTF
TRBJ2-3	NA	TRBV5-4	CASSLTGSLDTQYF
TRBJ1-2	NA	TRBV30	CAWSVGGELSGYTF
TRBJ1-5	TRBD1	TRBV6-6	CASSVTGTGVNQPQHF
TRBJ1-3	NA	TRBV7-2	CDSSLGPPGGNTIYF
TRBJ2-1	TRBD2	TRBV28	CASSLGGAKSYNEQFF
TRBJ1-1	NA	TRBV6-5	CASRSTGGGTEAFF
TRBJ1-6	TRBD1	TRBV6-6	CASSKQGDSPLHF
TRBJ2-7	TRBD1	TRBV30	CAWSVNRGREQYF
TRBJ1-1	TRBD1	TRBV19	CASSSRDRDLGTEAFF
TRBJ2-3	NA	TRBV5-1	CASSLGTEGLGQYF